Shown below are 20 T cell receptor beta chains from a single sample sequenced in a study of chemoradiotherapy in HPV16-positive cancers. Some clones are missing from TCRdb's copy, which holds only in-frame ones; the method was immunoSEQ multiplex PCR. The table has 9,500 to 15,000 clones, about 90% seen once; the top ten hold about 3%. Material: blood, obtained from a patient who underwent chemoradiotherapy. These receptors were collected from a human donor with HPV-associated anogenital cancer.

J is TRBJ2-1 and V is TRBV10-3; TRBD1 might be the D (6 bases). The CDR3 runs 15 residues. Germline CDR1 is ENHRY and CDR2 is SYGVKD. Trimming took off 3 bases at V and 4 bases at J, with 13 bases between the two ends. CDR3 coding DNA: TGTGCCATCAGTGAACCCGGACAGAATTACAATGAGCAGTTCTTC. The encoded protein is CAISEPGQNYNEQFF.

This clone was seen just once. The CDR3 sequence: CASSHTGLDYTF. For the CDR3, the DNA is TGTGCCAGCAGCCACACAGGGCTTGACTACACCTTC. The chain couples TRBV14 to TRBJ1-2; D is perhaps TRBD1 (6 bases). This CDR3 spans 12 amino acids. Trimming took off 3 bases at V and 10 bases at J, with 12 bases between the two ends. Per germline, CDR1 SGHDN and CDR2 FVKESK. Based on the CDR3 plus reference TRBV14 and TRBJ1-2, the full variable domain is EAGVTQFPSHSVIEKGQTVTLRCDPISGHDNLYWYRRVMGKEIKFLLHFVKESKQDESGMPNNRFLAERTGGTYSTLKVQPAELEDSGVYFCASSHTGLDYTFGSGTRLTVV.

The V gene is TRBV2, the J gene TRBJ2-7; tentative D call: TRBD1 (6 bases). The germline V and J ends were trimmed by 2 bases and 4 bases, with 12 bases remaining between them. CDR3 size: 14 residues. Germline CDR1 reads SNHLY; CDR2 reads FYNNEI. CDR3 sequence (DNA): TGTGCCAGCAGTGAAATGTTAGGGGGATACGAGCAGTACTTC. The encoded protein is CASSEMLGGYEQYF.

This sequence joins TRBV29-1 and TRBJ2-1; the D gene is possibly TRBD2 (6 bases). The CDR3 sequence is 14 residues long. The V gene's germline CDR1 is SQVTM and CDR2 ANQGSEA. V shed 4 bases and J shed 4 bases, with 14 bases lying between them. The CDR3 reads CSVGLGSLYNEQFF. DNA of the CDR3: TGCAGCGTTGGACTAGGGAGCCTTTACAATGAGCAGTTCTTC.

The rearrangement links TRBV6-5 to TRBJ2-5; D ambiguous. Trimming cost V 4 bases and J 5 bases, with 14 bases left between them. The CDR3 loop spans 14 amino acids. Germline V gene lookup returns CDR1 MNHEY and CDR2 SVGAGI. The CDR3: CASSWDLRPETQYF. The CDR3 DNA is TGTGCCAGCAGTTGGGATCTTAGGCCGGAGACCCAGTACTTC.

The chain couples TRBV7-3 to TRBJ1-1; possible D gene TRBD1, 5 bases. The CDR3 consists of 14 residues. From germline, CDR1 is SGHTA and CDR2 FQGTGA. Trimming stripped 4 bases from V and 4 bases from J, with 13 bases between. The CDR3 region has the DNA TGTGCCAGCAGCTCAGGGCCTGGAGGCACTGAAGCTTTCTTT. Protein product: CASSSGPGGTEAFF.

J is TRBJ1-2 and V is TRBV7-9; a weak D match, TRBD1 (6 bases). This CDR3 region has 13 residues. Germline-derived CDR1 and CDR2 are SEHNR and FQNEAQ (reference sequence). Between the trimmed V and J ends, which lost 4 bases and 5 bases, there was a span of 11 bases. CDR3 sequence reads: CASSSDRLYGYTF. CDR3 bases: TGTGCCAGCAGCTCGGACAGATTATATGGCTACACCTTC.

This chain connects TRBV18 to TRBJ2-2, with TRBD1 matching over 7 bases. The CDR3 covers 20 residues. V gave up 6 bases and J gave up 0 bases; unmatched junction bases: 19. The germline V gene encodes CDR1 KGHSH and CDR2 LQKENI. The DNA of the CDR3 is TGTGCCAGCTCCCCGACGTCCTTTGCTGGACAGGCGTCGAACACCGGGGAGCTGTTTTTT. Its translation is CASSPTSFAGQASNTGELFF.

Only one count was recorded for this clone. The chain uses TRBV6-1 and TRBJ1-5; 9 bases line up with TRBD1. CDR1 is MNHNS, CDR2 SASEGT, per germline. The CDR3 is 15 amino acids. V lost 4 bases to trimming and J lost 7 bases; unmatched junction nucleotides: 8. CDR3 sequence reads: CASSGPGQGGQPQHF. CDR3 coding DNA: TGTGCCAGCAGTGGACCGGGACAGGGAGGACAGCCCCAGCATTTT.

This clone appeared a single time. The chain carries TRBV19 and TRBJ1-5; D remains unclear. Trimming took off 3 bases at V and 2 bases at J, with 11 bases between the two ends. This CDR3 region has 15 residues. CDR1 is LNHDA, CDR2 SQIVND, per germline (reference sequence). CDR3: CASSIWGNGNQPQHF. The CDR3 DNA is TGTGCCAGTAGTATCTGGGGAAATGGCAATCAGCCCCAGCATTTT.

The chain carries TRBV6-1 and TRBJ2-2; D ambiguous. V lost 7 bases, J lost 4 bases, and 10 bases lay in between. This CDR3 spans 13 amino acids. CDR1 and CDR2 from the germline V gene are MNHNS and SASEGT. The CDR3 protein is CASTIDITGELFF. As DNA, the CDR3 is TGTGCCAGCACTATAGACATCACCGGGGAGCTGTTTTTT.

The chain combines TRBV7-2 with TRBJ1-4; TRBD1 is a possible D gene (6 bases). Germline V gene sequence: CDR1 SGHTA, CDR2 FQGNSA. V lost 3 bases and J 8 bases, leaving 16 bases between the germline ends. The CDR3 has 15 amino acids. The CDR3 sequence is CASSLAGAVSEKLFF. The DNA of the CDR3 is TGTGCCAGCAGCTTGGCAGGGGCTGTATCGGAAAAACTGTTTTTT.

This clone was found a few times. The rearrangement links TRBV25-1 to TRBJ1-1, with D possibly matching TRBD1 (6 bases). Trimming left V 0 bases short and J 11 bases short, with 10 bases between. CDR1 and CDR2 from the germline V gene are MGHDK and SYGVNS. There are 12 residues in the CDR3. The CDR3 spells CASSEYKGDAFF. CDR3 DNA: TGTGCCAGCAGTGAATACAAGGGGGACGCTTTCTTT.

This clone has just a few counts. The gene calls are TRBV9 and TRBJ1-2, with D possibly TRBD1 on 6 matching bases. The germline CDR1 and CDR2 sequences are SGDLS and YYNGEE. This CDR3 is built from 13 residues. Deletions cut 0 bases from V and 6 bases from J, with 9 bases between. The DNA for the CDR3 is TGTGCCAGCAGCGTAGACAGGGTCCATGGCTACACCTTC. Amino acid sequence: CASSVDRVHGYTF.

The CDR3: CASASRDRGGQPQHF. CDR3 sequence (DNA): TGTGCCAGCGCCTCCCGGGACAGGGGAGGTCAGCCCCAGCATTTT. The chain joins TRBV19 to TRBJ1-5; 10 nucleotides align to TRBD1. Germline-derived CDR1 and CDR2 are LNHDA and SQIVND (reference sequence). CDR3 size: 15 residues. J was trimmed by 6 bases and V by 9 bases; bases with no gene match: 11.

The rearrangement joins TRBV29-1 to TRBJ1-2; D gene uncertain. With 5 bases removed from V and 4 bases from J, the gap between germline ends came to 17 bases. The CDR3 sequence is 14 residues long. CDR1 and CDR2 from the germline V gene are SQVTM and ANQGSEA. The CDR3 DNA reads as TGCAGCGTTATTCGGAGACCTCCCTTCTATGGCTACACCTTC. Translating gives CSVIRRPPFYGYTF.

The J gene is TRBJ2-7, the V gene TRBV4-1; D unclear. CDR1 is MGHRA and CDR2 is YSYEKL in the germline V gene. CDR3 length: 13 residues. Between the trimmed V and J ends, which lost 4 bases and 1 base, there was a span of 8 bases. This chain's CDR3 is CASSPTISYEQYF. CDR3 sequence (DNA): TGCGCCAGCAGCCCCACCATTTCCTACGAGCAGTACTTC.

This clone came up a few times. This chain uses TRBV29-1 with TRBJ1-1, with no clear D. The germline gives CDR1 SQVTM, CDR2 ANQGSEA. Trimming left V 2 bases short and J 3 bases short, with 10 bases between. CDR3 length: 13 amino acids. CDR3 residues: CSVETDSYTEAFF. The CDR3 DNA follows: TGCAGCGTTGAAACCGACTCTTACACTGAAGCTTTCTTT. Based on the CDR3 plus reference TRBV29-1 and TRBJ1-1, the full variable domain is SAVISQKPSRDICQRGTSLTIQCQVDSQVTMMFWYRQQPGQSLTLIATANQGSEATYESGFVIDKFPISRPNLTFSTLTVSNMSPEDSSIYLCSVETDSYTEAFFGQGTRLTVV.

The rearrangement uses TRBV28 and TRBJ1-2; possible D gene TRBD1, 5 bases. Germline CDR1 is MDHEN and CDR2 is SYDVKM. V was shortened by 8 bases and J by 8 bases, with 15 bases between the two germline ends. The CDR3 extends over 12 amino acids. The CDR3 protein is CASESVRGGYTF. The DNA for the CDR3 is TGTGCCAGCGAATCTGTCCGGGGGGGCTACACCTTC.

The CDR3 here is CASSLAVAGGLGKNIQYF. The CDR3 region has the DNA TGTGCCAGCAGCTTAGCGGTAGCGGGGGGGCTGGGCAAAAACATTCAGTACTTC. The chain is built from TRBV7-2 and TRBJ2-4; 11 bases agree with TRBD2. The CDR3 runs 18 residues. The V gene's germline CDR1 is SGHTA and CDR2 FQGNSA. The J segment lost 3 bases and the V segment lost 0 bases, leaving 7 bases of the junction unmatched. The entire variable domain, with the rest obtained from reference TRBV7-2 and TRBJ2-4, is as follows: GAGVSQSPSNKVTEKGKDVELRCDPISGHTALYWYRQSLGQGLEFLIYFQGNSAPDKSGLPSDRFSAERTGGSVSTLTIQRTQQEDSAVYLCASSLAVAGGLGKNIQYFGAGTRLSVL.